The rows below give T cell receptor beta chains drawn from one sample of a study of regulatory T cells in long-lasting Graves disease. Each CDR3 protein gets one entry after TCRdb re-called the multiplex PCR reads with MiXCR. Here the sample spans roughly 500,000 distinct CDR3 sequences, 20% to 25% being singletons. Source: peripheral blood mononuclear cells (PBMCs), taken when the disease was refractory, from a patient treated with antithyroid drugs. Receptor source: a female donor with Graves disease. The CDR3 runs from the conserved cysteine through the conserved F or W.

CDR3aa: CASSLQAGINQPQHF
v_gene: TRBV12-3/TRBV12-4
j_gene: TRBJ1-5

CDR3aa: CASSLPQGWSSNQPQHF
v_gene: TRBV6-5
j_gene: TRBJ1-5

CDR3aa: CASSRTPTAPSYNEQFF
v_gene: TRBV28
j_gene: TRBJ2-1

CDR3aa: CASSFWGSTEAFF
v_gene: TRBV13
j_gene: TRBJ1-1

CDR3aa: CASSRENRGGGLNIQYF
v_gene: TRBV5-6
j_gene: TRBJ2-4

CDR3aa: CASSLLPGHGYTF
v_gene: TRBV28
j_gene: TRBJ1-2

CDR3aa: CASSLGQGVFYGYTF
v_gene: TRBV12-3/TRBV12-4
j_gene: TRBJ1-2

CDR3aa: CASAWGNTIYF
v_gene: TRBV2
j_gene: TRBJ1-3

CDR3aa: CASSLTSGGYYEQYF
v_gene: TRBV5-1
j_gene: TRBJ2-7

CDR3aa: CASSLVGSPHTGELFF
v_gene: TRBV7-6
j_gene: TRBJ2-2

CDR3aa: CASSPLLAGDTQYF
v_gene: TRBV28
j_gene: TRBJ2-3

CDR3aa: CSVASGRAGSSYEQYF
v_gene: TRBV29-1
j_gene: TRBJ2-7

CDR3aa: CASSLALGGSTEAFF
v_gene: TRBV7-8
j_gene: TRBJ1-1

CDR3aa: CASSPPPRQGTNEKLFF
v_gene: TRBV11-2
j_gene: TRBJ1-4

CDR3aa: CASSPHEGKKETQYF
v_gene: TRBV28
j_gene: TRBJ2-5

CDR3aa: CASRGAGGKAFF
v_gene: TRBV6-1
j_gene: TRBJ1-1

CDR3aa: CASSLEGGRTWETQYF
v_gene: TRBV7-9
j_gene: TRBJ2-5

CDR3aa: CASMTVPRGANVLTF
v_gene: TRBV19
j_gene: TRBJ2-6

CDR3aa: CASTQGNQPQHF
v_gene: TRBV19
j_gene: TRBJ1-5

CDR3aa: CASSYRTGDQPQHF
v_gene: TRBV12-3/TRBV12-4
j_gene: TRBJ1-5

CDR3aa: CASSFGRESYNEQFF
v_gene: TRBV5-1
j_gene: TRBJ2-1

CDR3aa: CSAGTGETQYF
v_gene: TRBV20-1
j_gene: TRBJ2-5

CDR3aa: CAISESFSGRAAEQYF
v_gene: TRBV10-3
j_gene: TRBJ2-7

CDR3aa: CASSEGGQPQHF
v_gene: TRBV2
j_gene: TRBJ1-5

CDR3aa: CASSPQGTSVTDTQYF
v_gene: TRBV4-1
j_gene: TRBJ2-3

CDR3aa: CASSLYLAGVNEQFF
v_gene: TRBV28
j_gene: TRBJ2-1

CDR3aa: CASSLDRVTEQYF
v_gene: TRBV7-2
j_gene: TRBJ2-7

CDR3aa: CASSLDGTANYGYTF
v_gene: TRBV5-4
j_gene: TRBJ1-2

CDR3aa: CASSMRSPTGELFF
v_gene: TRBV19
j_gene: TRBJ2-2

CDR3aa: CASSFRQGAAFF
v_gene: TRBV12-3/TRBV12-4
j_gene: TRBJ1-1

CDR3aa: CASSFGGSGSYEQYF
v_gene: TRBV5-4
j_gene: TRBJ2-7

CDR3aa: CASSLGVSGGTEAFF
v_gene: TRBV11-2
j_gene: TRBJ1-1

CDR3aa: CASSYGTPGQGDEKLFF
v_gene: TRBV6-5
j_gene: TRBJ1-4

CDR3aa: CSVETVYEQYF
v_gene: TRBV29-1
j_gene: TRBJ2-7

CDR3aa: CASSLWDRTLNTEAFF
v_gene: TRBV28
j_gene: TRBJ1-1

CDR3aa: CASSPQGGMNTEAFF
v_gene: TRBV4-3
j_gene: TRBJ1-1

CDR3aa: CASSKQGDYGYTF
v_gene: TRBV2
j_gene: TRBJ1-2

CDR3aa: CASSFLAGANNEQFF
v_gene: TRBV28
j_gene: TRBJ2-1

CDR3aa: CASSLSHRDYEQYF
v_gene: TRBV27
j_gene: TRBJ2-7

CDR3aa: CASSISGGIGNTEAFF
v_gene: TRBV19
j_gene: TRBJ1-1

CDR3aa: CASTSRAQGARPQHF
v_gene: TRBV19
j_gene: TRBJ1-5

CDR3aa: CSARFSGPYGYTF
v_gene: TRBV20-1
j_gene: TRBJ1-2

CDR3aa: CASTPGGVEAFF
v_gene: TRBV6-2/TRBV6-3
j_gene: TRBJ1-1

CDR3aa: CASSLEGLALGLDEQFF
v_gene: TRBV5-1
j_gene: TRBJ2-1

CDR3aa: CASSPTRANVLTF
v_gene: TRBV11-2
j_gene: TRBJ2-6

CDR3aa: CASSEEVGDQPQHF
v_gene: TRBV6-1
j_gene: TRBJ1-5

CDR3aa: CASSSGTSGGTQYF
v_gene: TRBV27
j_gene: TRBJ2-5

CDR3aa: CASSIQGLYYGYTF
v_gene: TRBV19
j_gene: TRBJ1-2